This TCR beta chain was sequenced in a study of blood T cell repertoires in COVID-19. In the study overall: Both acute and convalescent COVID-19 samples were obtained from the United States, Italy and Spain.

Researchers sorted participants into cohorts using their self-reported clinical history. Original methodology: Using reference gene primer amplification, nucleated cell counts were estimated. TCRdb keeps only in-frame clones here, not all; method: immunoSEQ multiplex PCR. D and trimming come from the DNA, and the V and J calls and clone size come from that table. The data contain hundreds of thousands of clones, roughly 90% of them seen just once; the ten biggest clones take up just under 9%. This clone was recorded once. Per the germline V gene, CDR1 is SGDLS and CDR2 is YYNGEE. Trimming stripped 0 bases from V and 2 bases from J, with 6 bases between. The CDR3 spans 14 residues.

The clonotype comes from a young woman who had recovered from COVID-19. The sample consisted of PBMCs or T cells enriched from blood (not recorded which). This sequence joins TRBV9 and TRBJ1-3, with D perhaps matching TRBD1 (5 bases). CDR3 DNA sequence: TGTGCCAGCAGCGTAGAAGGGGCTGGAAACACCATATATTTT. This encodes CASSVEGAGNTIYF. Based on the CDR3 plus reference TRBV9 and TRBJ1-3, the full variable domain is DSGVTQTPKHLITATGQRVTLRCSPRSGDLSVYWYQQSLDQGLQFLIQYYNGEERAKGNILERFSAQQFPDLHSELNLSSLELGDSALYFCASSVEGAGNTIYFGEGSWLTVV.